This note documents a single T cell receptor beta chain sequence. The entry originates in a study of OX40 agonist ivuxolimab in advanced cancers. The length of the CDR3 is 16 residues. Per the germline V gene, CDR1 is SEHNR and CDR2 is FQNEAQ (reference sequence). V lost 5 bases and J lost 4; bases outside the gene matches: 6. Here immunoSEQ multiplex PCR was the method, and the copy in TCRdb shows in-frame clones only, minus some. Of roughly 62,000 clones listed, 70% to 90% are singletons. The sequence derives from an adult with an advanced solid tumor such as melanoma, head and neck, liver or kidney cancer. Sequencing was performed on CD4+ or CD8+ T cells sorted from blood, taken in a trial of the OX40 agonist ivuxolimab. The chain is built from TRBV7-9 and TRBJ2-2; 11 bases line up with TRBD1. The CDR3 here is CASSRRGTGGTGELFF. CDR3 sequence (DNA): TGTGCCAGCAGCCGACGGGGGACAGGGGGCACCGGGGAGCTGTTTTTT.